This T cell receptor beta chain comes out of a study of T cells after yellow fever vaccination. Whole-study results and caveats: The study noted that FACS-sorted repertoires could contain abundant clonotypes contaminating from the bulk population. Post-booster repertoires again held most primary-vaccination clones (roughly 95% CD4, over 80% CD8).

5'RACE template switching produced TCR cDNA carrying a universal primer site and UMIs. TCRdb reprocessed the 5' RACE reads with MiXCR, giving one entry per CDR3 protein. Of over 250,000 distinct CDR3 sequences listed, around 4.9% were seen once; the top ten hold around 3.3%. Concerning this clonotype itself: Its matching antigen is unknown.

This CDR3 has 17 amino acids. Germline-derived CDR1 and CDR2 are ENHRY and SYGVKD. Trimming cost V 2 bases and J 6 bases, with 22 bases left between them. The source of this sequence is a man younger than 35 who received the YFV17D yellow fever vaccine. Source: CD4+ T cells sorted from PBMCs, taken on the day of the yellow fever booster vaccination. This chain uses TRBV10-3 with TRBJ1-2, with D possibly TRBD1 on 5 matching bases. The DNA for the CDR3 is TGTGCCATCAGTGAGCCGGGACGAGTTGGACGGGGCCATGGCTACACCTTC. It codes for CAISEPGRVGRGHGYTF.